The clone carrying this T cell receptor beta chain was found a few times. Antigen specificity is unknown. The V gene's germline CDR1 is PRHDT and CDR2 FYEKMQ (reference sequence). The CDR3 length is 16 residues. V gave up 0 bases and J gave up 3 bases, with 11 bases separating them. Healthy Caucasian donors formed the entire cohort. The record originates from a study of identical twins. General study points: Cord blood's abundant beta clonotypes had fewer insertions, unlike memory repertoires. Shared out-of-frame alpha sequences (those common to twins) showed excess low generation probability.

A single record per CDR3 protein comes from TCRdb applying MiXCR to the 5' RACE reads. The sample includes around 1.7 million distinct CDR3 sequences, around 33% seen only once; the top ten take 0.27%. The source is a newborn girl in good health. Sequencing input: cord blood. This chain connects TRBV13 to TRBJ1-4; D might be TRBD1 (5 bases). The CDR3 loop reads CASSLGYRTSNEKLFF. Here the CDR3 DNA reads TGTGCCAGCAGCTTAGGTTACAGGACATCTAATGAAAAACTGTTTTTT.